These 21 T cell receptor beta chains came from one sample sequenced in a study of blood T cell repertoires in COVID-19. Assay: immunoSEQ multiplex PCR; the TCRdb copy retains only in-frame clones and omits some. Of about 240,000 clones listed, approximately 87% are singletons. The source material was peripheral blood. The receptors come from a man between 60 and 75 years old with acute or convalescent COVID-19.

This clone was seen a handful of times. This chain links TRBV5-1 with TRBJ1-1; D unclear. Germline V gene data show CDR1 as SGHRS and CDR2 as YFSETQ. The V and J ends lost 0 bases and 0 bases respectively, with 6 bases between them. This CDR3 region has 14 residues. The CDR3 DNA is TGCGCCAGCAGCTTGGACGGGGTGAACACTGAAGCTTTCTTT. Translation: CASSLDGVNTEAFF.

This clone came up a few times. The chain has TRBV2 and TRBJ1-2; 7 bases fit TRBD1. Germline assignment: CDR1 SNHLY and CDR2 FYNNEI. The CDR3 runs to 15 residues. V gave up 7 bases and J gave up 5 bases; unmatched junction bases: 13. CDR3 region: CASTPQGDPSYGYTF. DNA for the CDR3: TGTGCCAGCACCCCCCAGGGGGACCCGTCGTATGGCTACACCTTC. Variable domain in full (rest from reference TRBV2 and TRBJ1-2): EPEVTQTPSHQVTQMGQEVILRCVPISNHLYFYWYRQILGQKVEFLVSFYNNEISEKSEIFDDQFSVERPDGSNFTLKIRSTKLEDSAMYFCASTPQGDPSYGYTFGSGTRLTVV.

CDR3: CASSLRLDGRETQYF. The CDR3 nucleotides read TGTGCCAGCAGCTTACGACTAGATGGGCGAGAGACCCAGTACTTC. V and J are TRBV7-2 and TRBJ2-5, with D possibly matching TRBD2 (6 bases). CDR1 and CDR2 from the germline V gene are SGHTA and FQGNSA. Trimming took 2 bases from V and 4 from J, leaving 14 bases between them. The CDR3 runs to 15 residues.

The rearrangement links TRBV9 to TRBJ2-1, with 7 bases lining up with TRBD2. The V segment lost 0 bases and the J segment 0 bases; nucleotides outside the gene matches: 18. The CDR3 runs to 21 residues. The germline CDR1 and CDR2 sequences are SGDLS and YYNGEE. The CDR3 region is CASSVGSRSSGLPRSYNEQFF. The CDR3 nucleotides read TGTGCCAGCAGCGTAGGTAGTCGAAGTAGCGGGCTCCCCCGCTCCTACAATGAGCAGTTCTTC. Together with reference TRBV9 and TRBJ2-1, the CDR3 gives the full variable domain: DSGVTQTPKHLITATGQRVTLRCSPRSGDLSVYWYQQSLDQGLQFLIQYYNGEERAKGNILERFSAQQFPDLHSELNLSSLELGDSALYFCASSVGSRSSGLPRSYNEQFFGPGTRLTVL.

In its sample, this clone was seen a few times. This rearrangement joins TRBV10-2 to TRBJ2-7; possibly TRBD2 for D (5 bases). This CDR3 region has 15 residues. Trimming cost V 3 bases and J 5 bases, with 17 bases left between them. Looked up from germline, CDR1 is WSHSY and CDR2 is SAAADI. The CDR3 coding sequence is TGCGCCAGCAGTGATAGGAGCGGAACCCTCCACGAGCAGTACTTC. Translation gives CASSDRSGTLHEQYF.

J is TRBJ1-1 and V is TRBV6-5; 7 nucleotides align to TRBD1. The germline CDR1 and CDR2 sequences are MNHEY and SVGAGI. With 3 bases clipped from V and 6 bases from J, the junction kept 10 bases outside the gene matches. This CDR3 comprises 15 residues. The CDR3 loop is CASSYLTAQGSEAFF. Here the CDR3 DNA reads TGTGCCAGCAGTTATCTAACAGCACAGGGGTCTGAAGCTTTCTTT.

This chain connects TRBV10-3 to TRBJ1-1; possible D gene TRBD1, 5 bases. CDR3 size: 13 residues. V was shortened by 5 bases and J by 4 bases, with 11 bases between the two germline ends. Germline loops: CDR1 ENHRY, CDR2 SYGVKD. CDR3 bases: TGTGCCATCAGTCAGGGTCTGGTCACTGAAGCTTTCTTT. The encoded protein is CAISQGLVTEAFF.

The chain is built from TRBV11-3 and TRBJ2-1, with 9 bases fitting TRBD1. This CDR3 has 14 amino acids. Germline trimming cut 2 bases from V and 8 bases from J; bases unmatched to any gene: 4. CDR1 and CDR2 (germline): SGHNT, YENEEA. CDR3 DNA sequence: TGTGCCAGCAGCTTACCGGGACAGGGTTATGAGCAGTTCTTC. Translated, it gives CASSLPGQGYEQFF.

This clone was seen only a few times. The chain recombines TRBV5-4 with TRBJ2-2; D possibly corresponds to TRBD2 (5 bases). The V gene's germline CDR1 is SGHNT and CDR2 YYREEE (reference sequence). V dropped 2 bases and J dropped 0 bases, with 8 bases sitting between them. This CDR3 has 15 residues. The CDR3 region is CASSLAVTNTGELFF. The CDR3 DNA follows: TGTGCCAGCAGCTTAGCGGTGACGAACACCGGGGAGCTGTTTTTT.

The rearrangement links TRBV7-2 to TRBJ2-5; TRBD2 matches 7 bases. This CDR3 contains 16 residues. Germline-derived CDR1 and CDR2 are SGHTA and FQGNSA. J gave up 5 bases and V 2 bases, and 11 bases lay outside the gene matches. CDR3 coding DNA: TGTGCCAGCAGCTTATCCCGACTAGCTCGGGGGGAGACCCAGTACTTC. It yields the protein CASSLSRLARGETQYF.

The chain carries TRBV11-3 and TRBJ1-1; D might be TRBD1 (5 bases). Trimming shortened V by 3 bases and J by 5 bases, and 10 bases separated the two germline ends. Per the germline V gene, CDR1 is SGHNT and CDR2 is YENEEA. CDR3 length: 13 residues. Here the CDR3 reads CASSFDSGTEAFF. The CDR3 DNA reads as TGTGCCAGCAGCTTTGACTCAGGGACTGAAGCTTTCTTT. Using reference TRBV11-3 and TRBJ1-1 for the parts outside the CDR3, the full variable domain is EAGVVQSPRYKIIEKKQPVAFWCNPISGHNTLYWYLQNLGQGPELLIRYENEEAVDDSQLPKDRFSAERLKGVDSTLKIQPAELGDSAVYLCASSFDSGTEAFFGQGTRLTVV.

The chain employs TRBV4-3 and TRBJ1-5, with 7 nucleotides matching TRBD1. Germline V gene lookup returns CDR1 LGHNA and CDR2 YSLEER. The V segment lost 1 base and the J segment 2 bases; nucleotides outside the gene matches: 20. The CDR3 has 21 residues. Here the CDR3 reads CASSQAKTFTGAPGGNQPQHF. The CDR3 DNA sequence: TGCGCCAGCAGCCAAGCCAAGACCTTTACAGGGGCCCCGGGTGGCAATCAGCCCCAGCATTTT.

V gene TRBV5-1 combines with J gene TRBJ2-1, with 16 bases that match TRBD2. J gave up 3 bases and V 3 bases, and 24 bases lay outside the gene matches. Looked up from germline, CDR1 is SGHRS and CDR2 is YFSETQ. This CDR3 has 24 residues. The CDR3 protein is CASSSRRSGQPGTSGRAFYNEQFF. The CDR3 DNA is TGCGCCAGCAGCTCGAGGAGATCGGGACAGCCCGGGACTAGCGGGAGGGCCTTCTACAATGAGCAGTTCTTC.

CDR3 protein: CASSLWAGEGTDTQYF. Here the CDR3 DNA reads TGTGCCAGCAGCTTATGGGCCGGGGAGGGGACAGATACGCAGTATTTT. The chain uses TRBV11-3 and TRBJ2-3, with 7 bases that match TRBD2. Per germline, CDR1 SGHNT and CDR2 YENEEA. Trimming took 2 bases from V and 3 from J; bases not matched to a gene: 8. CDR3 length: 16 amino acids.

The genes are TRBV11-2 and TRBJ2-5; 9 bases are a match to TRBD2. Germline V gives CDR1 SGHAT, CDR2 FQNNGV. This CDR3 comprises 17 residues. V was clipped by 3 bases and J by 5 bases; unmatched bases: 13. The CDR3 nucleotides read TGTGCCAGCAGCTTTGGGGCTAGCGGGGCGAGTTACGAGACCCAGTACTTC. It is translated as CASSFGASGASYETQYF.

The chain employs TRBV19 and TRBJ1-4; 8 bases fit TRBD1. The CDR3 totals 17 residues. The V gene's germline CDR1 is LNHDA and CDR2 SQIVND (reference sequence). Trimming at V came to 5 bases and at J to 8 bases, leaving 16 bases not matched to a gene. The CDR3 DNA reads TGTGCCAGTAGTGTATGGGACAGGACCCCCAGACGGGAAAAACTGTTTTTT. This gives the protein CASSVWDRTPRREKLFF.

V usage is TRBV6-5 and J usage is TRBJ2-7; 8 bases are a match to TRBD1. Trimming cost V 5 bases and J 2 bases; bases outside gene matches: 8. Germline CDR1 MNHEY, CDR2 SVGAGI. This CDR3 region has 15 residues. The CDR3 here is CASSTSGQVPYEQYF. CDR3 nucleotides: TGTGCCAGCAGTACCTCGGGACAGGTCCCCTACGAGCAGTACTTC.

The rearrangement uses TRBV9 and TRBJ2-7; a possible D gene is TRBD1 (7 bases). CDR1 and CDR2 (germline): SGDLS, YYNGEE. The ends were cut back, 4 bases at V and 5 bases at J, with 22 bases in the middle. The CDR3 consists of 16 residues. In DNA form, the CDR3 reads TGTGCCAGCAGCCTCCTCGGGAGACAGGGAGTCGACGAGCAGTACTTC. Translating gives CASSLLGRQGVDEQYF.

The chain recombines TRBV18 with TRBJ2-5; 9 bases are shared with TRBD1. In germline, CDR1 is KGHSH, CDR2 LQKENI. The CDR3 is 13 amino acids. V lost 5 bases and J lost 5; bases outside the gene matches: 3. CDR3 DNA: TGTGCCAGCTCATACAGGGGGCTGGAGACCCAGTACTTC. Translating gives CASSYRGLETQYF.

The J gene is TRBJ1-2, the V gene TRBV15; TRBD1 matches 9 bases. Per germline, CDR1 LNHNV and CDR2 YYDKDF (reference sequence). This CDR3 spans 14 amino acids. With 1 base clipped from V and 8 bases from J, the junction kept 5 bases outside the gene matches. CDR3 nucleotide sequence: TGTGCCACCAGCAGAGTGGGGACAGGGAACGGCTACACCTTC. Translation: CATSRVGTGNGYTF.

This clone was counted between two and nine times. This chain connects TRBV18 to TRBJ2-1; 16 bases line up with TRBD2. The junction had 10 bases not matched to a gene; V was cut back by 10 bases and J by 7 bases. CDR3 length: 16 amino acids. From germline, CDR1 is KGHSH and CDR2 LQKENI. CDR3 sequence: CATPGLAGGPLNEQFF. The DNA for the CDR3 is TGTGCCACACCGGGACTAGCGGGAGGGCCGTTGAATGAGCAGTTCTTC. Variable domain in full (rest from reference TRBV18 and TRBJ2-1): NAGVMQNPRHLVRRRGQEARLRCSPMKGHSHVYWYRQLPEEGLKFMVYLQKENIIDESGMPKERFSAEFPKEGPSILRIQQVVRGDSAAYFCATPGLAGGPLNEQFFGPGTRLTVL.